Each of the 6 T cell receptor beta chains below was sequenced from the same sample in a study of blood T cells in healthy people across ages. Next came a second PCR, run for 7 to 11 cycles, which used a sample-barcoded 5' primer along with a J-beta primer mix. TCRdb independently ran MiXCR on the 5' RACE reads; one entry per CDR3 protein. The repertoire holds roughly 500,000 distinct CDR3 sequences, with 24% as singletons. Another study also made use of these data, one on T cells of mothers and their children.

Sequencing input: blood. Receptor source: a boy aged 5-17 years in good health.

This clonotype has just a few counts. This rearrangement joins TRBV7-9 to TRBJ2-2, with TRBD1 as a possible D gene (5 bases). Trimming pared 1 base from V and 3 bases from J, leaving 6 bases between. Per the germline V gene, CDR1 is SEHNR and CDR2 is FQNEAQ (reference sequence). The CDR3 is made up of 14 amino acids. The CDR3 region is CASSLGQHTGELFF. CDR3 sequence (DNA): TGTGCCAGCAGCTTAGGACAGCACACCGGGGAGCTGTTTTTT.

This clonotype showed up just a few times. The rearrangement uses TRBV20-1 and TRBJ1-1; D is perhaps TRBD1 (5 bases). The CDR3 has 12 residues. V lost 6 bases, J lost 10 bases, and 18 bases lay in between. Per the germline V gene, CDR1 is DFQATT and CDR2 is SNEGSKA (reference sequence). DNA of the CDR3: TGCAGTGCCCGGACGGGGGGAGATGGAGCTTTCTTT. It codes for CSARTGGDGAFF.

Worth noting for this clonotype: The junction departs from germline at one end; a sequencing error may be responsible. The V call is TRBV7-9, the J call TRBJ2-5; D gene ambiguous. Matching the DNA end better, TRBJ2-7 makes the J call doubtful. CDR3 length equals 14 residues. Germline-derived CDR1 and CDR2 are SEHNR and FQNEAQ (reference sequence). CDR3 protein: CATSPPASSYEQYF. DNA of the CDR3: TGTGCCACCAGCCCCCCAGCTAGCTCCTACGAGCAGTACTTC.

CDR3 protein: CASSQDRQGRSPLHF. DNA of the CDR3: TGCGCCAGCAGCCAAGATCGACAGGGGAGGTCACCCCTCCACTTT. This chain uses TRBV4-1 with TRBJ1-6; TRBD1 matches at 8 bases. This CDR3 region has 15 residues. The trim removed 0 bases at V and 10 bases at J, leaving 5 bases unmatched. Germline CDR1 and CDR2: MGHRA and YSYEKL.

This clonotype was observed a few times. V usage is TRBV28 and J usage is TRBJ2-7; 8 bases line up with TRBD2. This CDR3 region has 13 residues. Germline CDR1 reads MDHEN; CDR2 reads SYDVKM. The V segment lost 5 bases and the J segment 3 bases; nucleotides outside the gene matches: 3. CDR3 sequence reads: CASSPAGDYEQYF. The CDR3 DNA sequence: TGTGCCAGCAGTCCAGCGGGGGACTACGAGCAGTACTTC.

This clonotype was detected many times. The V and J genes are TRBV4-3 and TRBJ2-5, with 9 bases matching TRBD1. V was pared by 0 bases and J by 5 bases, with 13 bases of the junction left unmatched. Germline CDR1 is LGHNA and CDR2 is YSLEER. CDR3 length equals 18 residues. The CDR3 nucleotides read TGCGCCAGCAGCCAAGACCTCTACAAAACAGGGGGCCGGGAGACCCAGTACTTC. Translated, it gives CASSQDLYKTGGRETQYF.